The 24 T cell receptor beta chains below all came from one sample that was sequenced in a study of blood T cell repertoires in COVID-19. TCRdb's table, derived via immunoSEQ multiplex PCR, lists solely in-frame clones and lacks some. The sample includes approximately 80,000 clones, about 84% of them seen just once. The source material was peripheral blood. The source is a man in his fifties or sixties with active COVID-19.

A single count supports this clone. The J gene is TRBJ2-7, the V gene TRBV28; D might be TRBD1 (6 bases). Trimming took off 8 bases at V and 1 base at J, with 15 bases between the two ends. Per germline, CDR1 MDHEN and CDR2 SYDVKM. This CDR3 is 14 amino acids long. The CDR3 coding sequence is TGTGCCAGCGGTACTCACGGACAGTCCTACGAGCAGTACTTC. This sequence encodes CASGTHGQSYEQYF.

The chain uses TRBV27 and TRBJ2-7; 9 bases align to TRBD1. V was clipped by 0 bases and J by 6 bases; unmatched bases: 15. Germline V gene data show CDR1 as MNHEY and CDR2 as SMNVEV (reference sequence). This CDR3 is 18 amino acids long. CDR3 bases: TGTGCCAGCAGTTTATCGAAGGGGACAGGGTTAATCATGGGCGAGCAGTACTTC. Protein: CASSLSKGTGLIMGEQYF.

This clone was seen just once. The gene calls are TRBV11-2 and TRBJ2-7, with 8 bases fitting TRBD2. V lost 3 bases and J lost 2; bases outside the gene matches: 12. Germline V gene sequence: CDR1 SGHAT, CDR2 FQNNGV. The CDR3 consists of 17 residues. As DNA, the CDR3 is TGTGCCAGCAGCTTTAGAGCGGGAGAACTTAACACCTACGAGCAGTACTTC. Its protein is CASSFRAGELNTYEQYF. The full variable domain, its missing parts supplied by reference TRBV11-2 and TRBJ2-7, is EAGVAQSPRYKIIEKRQSVAFWCNPISGHATLYWYQQILGQGPKLLIQFQNNGVVDDSQLPKDRFSAERLKGVDSTLKIQPAKLEDSAVYLCASSFRAGELNTYEQYFGPGTRLTVT.

The chain is built from TRBV7-2 and TRBJ2-3, with a possible D match to TRBD1 (5 bases). Per germline, CDR1 SGHTA and CDR2 FQGNSA. The length of the CDR3 is 14 residues. Trimming stripped 5 bases from V and 0 bases from J, with 9 bases between. CDR3 nucleotide sequence: TGTGCCAGCAGCAAGGGGTCTAGCACAGATACGCAGTATTTT. It codes for CASSKGSSTDTQYF.

The V gene is TRBV27, the J gene TRBJ2-7, with D unclear. This CDR3 contains 15 residues. V was pared by 1 base and J by 3 bases, with 13 bases between. CDR1 and CDR2 from the germline V gene are MNHEY and SMNVEV (reference sequence). CDR3 DNA: TGTGCCAGCAGTTTATTACCTCCTCCTAGCTACGAGCAGTACTTC. As protein: CASSLLPPPSYEQYF.

The chain is built from TRBV10-3 and TRBJ1-6; maybe TRBD1 (6 bases). V was shortened by 9 bases and J by 6 bases, with 12 bases between the two germline ends. Germline assignment: CDR1 ENHRY and CDR2 SYGVKD. The CDR3 sequence is 13 residues long. CDR3 coding DNA: TGTGCCATTGGGCAACAGGGTAATTCACCCCTCCACTTT. Translation gives CAIGQQGNSPLHF.

The gene calls are TRBV5-1 and TRBJ2-3; TRBD1 matches 9 bases. The CDR3 has 16 residues. V trimming: 4 bases; J trimming: 4 bases; junction bases outside the gene matches: 10. Germline loops: CDR1 SGHRS, CDR2 YFSETQ. The CDR3 spells CASSREQGAWADTQYF. The CDR3, as DNA: TGCGCCAGCAGCCGGGAACAGGGGGCTTGGGCAGATACGCAGTATTTT.

CDR3 DNA: TGTGCCAGTAGTAAGAATCCGGGGACAGGCGGTTCCTACGAGCAGTACTTC. Its protein product is CASSKNPGTGGSYEQYF. The chain employs TRBV19 and TRBJ2-7; 8 positions match TRBD1. The ends lost 4 bases at V and 1 base at J; junction bases unmatched: 12. The germline V gene encodes CDR1 LNHDA and CDR2 SQIVND (reference sequence). The CDR3 loop spans 17 amino acids.

The chain employs TRBV24-1 and TRBJ2-7; 9 bases are shared with TRBD1. The CDR3 has 15 residues. Germline CDR1 and CDR2: KGHDR and SFDVKD. V dropped 3 bases and J dropped 2; count of bases not matched to a gene: 4. CDR3 residues: CATSDTGQGTYEQYF. CDR3 coding DNA: TGTGCCACCAGTGATACCGGACAGGGGACCTACGAGCAGTACTTC.

The CDR3 nucleotides are TGTGCCAGCAGCGTAGATCAGGGTCCGGTCGAGCAGTACTTC. Protein product: CASSVDQGPVEQYF. The rearrangement links TRBV9 to TRBJ2-7, with D perhaps matching TRBD1 (5 bases). CDR3 length: 14 amino acids. V dropped 0 bases and J dropped 6 bases, with 13 bases sitting between them. Germline CDR1 reads SGDLS; CDR2 reads YYNGEE.

The chain employs TRBV28 and TRBJ1-5; a weak D match, TRBD1 (6 bases). This CDR3 spans 17 amino acids. Trimming shortened V by 5 bases and J by 2 bases, and 19 bases separated the two germline ends. The germline V gene has CDR1 MDHEN and CDR2 SYDVKM. The CDR3 DNA is TGTGCCAGCAGTCCCGATTACAGGGAAGGGGGCAATCAGCCCCAGCATTTT. Amino acids: CASSPDYREGGNQPQHF. The complete variable domain, with remaining parts taken from reference TRBV28 and TRBJ1-5, reads DVKVTQSSRYLVKRTGEKVFLECVQDMDHENMFWYRQDPGLGLRLIYFSYDVKMKEKGDIPEGYSVSREKKERFSLILESASTNQTSMYLCASSPDYREGGNQPQHFGDGTRLSIL.

This chain uses TRBV2 with TRBJ1-1; a possible D gene is TRBD1 (6 bases). Germline CDR1 and CDR2: SNHLY and FYNNEI. V was pared by 8 bases and J by 5 bases, with 18 bases between. The length of the CDR3 is 14 residues. The CDR3 loop is CASAEGGRETEAFF. DNA for the CDR3: TGTGCCAGCGCCGAGGGGGGGCGGGAAACTGAAGCTTTCTTT. Looking up the rest from reference TRBV2 and TRBJ1-1 gives the full variable domain: EPEVTQTPSHQVTQMGQEVILRCVPISNHLYFYWYRQILGQKVEFLVSFYNNEISEKSEIFDDQFSVERPDGSNFTLKIRSTKLEDSAMYFCASAEGGRETEAFFGQGTRLTVV.

V is TRBV28 and J is TRBJ1-1; TRBD1 agrees at 7 bases. The germline V gene encodes CDR1 MDHEN and CDR2 SYDVKM. The junction had 4 bases not matched to a gene; V was cut back by 5 bases and J by 10 bases. This CDR3 is built from 11 residues. Here the CDR3 reads CASSRQGSAFF. CDR3 in DNA: TGTGCCAGCAGTCGACAGGGATCAGCTTTCTTT.

This chain links TRBV18 with TRBJ2-1, with 7 positions matching TRBD1. This CDR3 comprises 15 residues. The junction had 5 bases not matched to a gene; V was cut back by 0 bases and J by 6 bases. Germline assignment: CDR1 KGHSH and CDR2 LQKENI. The CDR3 is CASSPPTGVRNEQFF. DNA for the CDR3: TGTGCCAGCTCACCACCAACAGGGGTACGCAATGAGCAGTTCTTC.

The chain carries TRBV28 and TRBJ2-2, with TRBD2 as a possible D gene (5 bases). Per the germline V gene, CDR1 is MDHEN and CDR2 is SYDVKM. This CDR3 has 14 residues. The V end lost 5 bases, the J end lost 6 bases, and 13 bases lay between the germline ends. The CDR3 spells CASSLVALSGELFF. CDR3 nucleotides: TGTGCCAGCAGTCTTGTAGCGCTCTCCGGGGAGCTGTTTTTT.

The chain recombines TRBV29-1 with TRBJ1-2, with TRBD1 as a possible D gene (5 bases). Trimming removed 4 bases from V and 5 bases from J, with 11 bases in between. Germline assignment: CDR1 SQVTM and CDR2 ANQGSEA. This CDR3 has 12 residues. The CDR3: CSVALGGYGYTF. The CDR3 DNA reads TGCAGCGTTGCGCTCGGGGGTTATGGCTACACCTTC.

The chain uses TRBV24-1 and TRBJ2-1; the match to TRBD1 covers 9 bases. The CDR3 covers 16 residues. Germline V gene data show CDR1 as KGHDR and CDR2 as SFDVKD. J was trimmed by 4 bases and V by 0 bases; bases with no gene match: 3. CDR3 loop: CATSDLGTGIYNEQFF. As DNA, the CDR3 is TGTGCCACCAGTGATTTGGGGACAGGGATTTACAATGAGCAGTTCTTC.

This chain joins TRBV29-1 and TRBJ2-7, with a weak D call TRBD1 (5 bases). The germline V gene has CDR1 SQVTM and CDR2 ANQGSEA. The length of the CDR3 is 13 residues. V was clipped by 2 bases and J by 0 bases, with 8 bases between them. The CDR3 sequence: CSVEMDNSYEQYF. In DNA form, the CDR3 reads TGCAGCGTTGAAATGGACAACTCCTACGAGCAGTACTTC.

V usage is TRBV6-2 or TRBV6-3 and J usage is TRBJ2-1; D possibly corresponds to TRBD1 (5 bases). The CDR3 runs to 14 residues. Germline values: CDR1 MNHEY, CDR2 SVGEGT. V was shortened by 2 bases and J by 10 bases, with 15 bases between the two germline ends. The CDR3: CASSYRQGLGEQFF. In nucleotides, the CDR3 is TGTGCCAGCAGTTACCGGCAGGGCCTAGGAGAGCAGTTCTTC.

The genes are TRBV7-2 and TRBJ2-5; D call uncertain. Trimming stripped 4 bases from V and 2 bases from J, with 2 bases between. Looked up from germline, CDR1 is SGHTA and CDR2 is FQGNSA. The CDR3 contains 11 residues. The CDR3 reads CASSSQETQYF. CDR3 nucleotides: TGTGCCAGCAGCTCTCAAGAGACCCAGTACTTC.

There are a few counts of this clone. The CDR3 sequence is CASSQWSGSSYEQYF. DNA for the CDR3: TGCGCCAGCAGCCAATGGAGCGGCAGCTCCTACGAGCAGTACTTC. This chain links TRBV4-3 with TRBJ2-7; D may be TRBD2 (5 bases). This CDR3 is 15 amino acids long. V dropped 2 bases and J dropped 0 bases, with 11 bases sitting between them. CDR1 and CDR2 (germline): LGHNA, YSLEER.

This sequence joins TRBV9 and TRBJ1-2; TRBD1 is a possible D gene (5 bases). CDR1 and CDR2 from the germline V gene are SGDLS and YYNGEE. This CDR3 comprises 17 residues. Trimming cost V 1 base and J 0 bases, with 16 bases left between them. CDR3 amino acids: CASSVYETAGSNYGYTF. The CDR3, as DNA: TGTGCCAGCAGCGTATACGAGACAGCGGGTTCTAACTATGGCTACACCTTC.

This clone occurred a few times. The chain joins TRBV2 to TRBJ1-2; D possibly corresponds to TRBD1 (6 bases). This CDR3 comprises 14 residues. With 6 bases removed from V and 4 bases from J, the gap between germline ends came to 15 bases. Germline V gene data show CDR1 as SNHLY and CDR2 as FYNNEI. The chain's CDR3 is CASSVGQGIYGYTF. The CDR3 bases are TGTGCCAGCAGCGTGGGGCAGGGGATCTATGGCTACACCTTC.

This chain joins TRBV28 and TRBJ2-3; D perhaps matches TRBD1 (6 bases). Looked up from germline, CDR1 is MDHEN and CDR2 is SYDVKM. V lost 0 bases to trimming and J lost 0 bases, with 10 bases between them. The CDR3 sequence is 16 residues long. The CDR3 loop is CASSLWGAISTDTQYF. The CDR3 DNA sequence: TGTGCCAGCAGTTTATGGGGGGCTATTAGCACAGATACGCAGTATTTT.